The next 29 T cell receptor beta chains were all read from a single sample in a study of response to subunit inactivated influenza vaccine. TCRdb reanalysed the RT-PCR reads using MiXCR and keeps one entry per CDR3 protein. Among about 520,000 distinct CDR3 sequences listed, roughly 27% were seen once. The sequences come from CD4+ T cells sorted from PBMCs, collected 4 to 6 days after vaccination. These receptors all stem from a man in his forties or fifties who received an inactivated influenza vaccine.

This rearrangement joins TRBV7-9 to TRBJ1-1; TRBD1 agrees at 9 bases. With 6 bases clipped from V and 3 bases from J, the junction kept 8 bases outside the gene matches. The CDR3 covers 15 residues. Germline V gives CDR1 SEHNR, CDR2 FQNEAQ (reference sequence). The CDR3 DNA is TGTGCCAGCAGACCCGATCGGACAGGGGACACTGAAGCTTTCTTT. Translation: CASRPDRTGDTEAFF.

This clonotype was found many times. This may be a read error, as it is one base from a much larger clone. The chain uses TRBV7-2 and TRBJ2-6; no definite D call. The CDR3 is made up of 15 amino acids. V was cut by 1 base and J by 0 bases, with 4 bases left in between. Germline V lookup: CDR1 SGHTA, CDR2 FQGNSA. CDR3 residues: CASSLGLSGANVLTF. The CDR3, as DNA: TGTGCCAGCAGCTTAGGCCTCTCTGGGGCCAACGTCCTGACTTTC.

J is TRBJ2-1 and V is TRBV10-3; 9 bases are shared with TRBD2. Per the germline V gene, CDR1 is ENHRY and CDR2 is SYGVKD. The junction had 8 bases not matched to a gene; V was cut back by 8 bases and J by 3 bases. The CDR3 is 15 residues long. CDR3 sequence: CAIAGGRGDYNEQFF. CDR3 bases: TGTGCCATCGCGGGAGGGAGAGGGGACTACAATGAGCAGTTCTTC.

The V and J genes are TRBV6-2 or TRBV6-3 and TRBJ2-1, with 14 positions matching TRBD2. Unmatched junction bases numbered 2, after V lost 6 bases and J lost 4 bases. CDR1 and CDR2 (germline): MNHEY, SVGEGT. The CDR3 is 15 residues long. This CDR3 is CASSRLAGGYNEQFF. DNA of the CDR3: TGTGCCAGCAGCCGACTAGCGGGAGGGTACAATGAGCAGTTCTTC.

This clonotype was observed a few times. This chain joins TRBV20-1 and TRBJ2-7, with 12 nucleotides matching TRBD1. Trimming cost V 1 base and J 6 bases; bases outside gene matches: 4. The CDR3 has 14 residues. Germline CDR1 DFQATT, CDR2 SNEGSKA (reference sequence). CDR3 in DNA: TGCAGTGCTAGAGTCGGGACAGGGGGCCTCGAGCAGTACTTC. It translates to CSARVGTGGLEQYF.

A few counts support this clonotype. The J gene is TRBJ2-2, the V gene TRBV7-2, with no clear D. V lost 2 bases, J lost 1 base, and 8 bases lay in between. The CDR3 contains 15 residues. Germline V lookup: CDR1 SGHTA, CDR2 FQGNSA. The CDR3 coding sequence is TGTGCCAGCAGCTTACTGCCAGAGAACACCGGGGAGCTGTTTTTT. It specifies CASSLLPENTGELFF.

The sample holds a few counts of this clonotype. V gene TRBV12-3 or TRBV12-4 combines with J gene TRBJ2-1, with 13 bases matching TRBD2. Unmatched junction bases numbered 11, after V lost 4 bases and J lost 14 bases. CDR3 length: 15 amino acids. CDR3 in amino acids: CASSSPGLAGRVEFF. The CDR3 DNA reads as TGTGCCAGCAGTTCGCCGGGACTAGCGGGACGCGTGGAGTTCTTC.

The V and J genes are TRBV15 and TRBJ2-1, with 11 bases that match TRBD2. The CDR3 sequence is 16 residues long. Germline-derived CDR1 and CDR2 are LNHNV and YYDKDF (reference sequence). The V segment lost 1 base and the J segment 4 bases; nucleotides outside the gene matches: 3. The CDR3 reads CATSRAGTSGYNEQFF. CDR3 coding DNA: TGTGCCACCAGCAGAGCCGGGACTAGCGGTTACAATGAGCAGTTCTTC.

The genes are TRBV3-1 and TRBJ2-3, with 8 bases fitting TRBD1. The CDR3 has 18 residues. Germline loops: CDR1 LGHDT, CDR2 YNNKEL (reference sequence). V lost 1 base and J lost 4; bases outside the gene matches: 13. The CDR3 sequence is CASSQVRYRTGPSDTQYF. In DNA form, the CDR3 reads TGTGCCAGCAGCCAAGTCAGATACCGGACAGGGCCCTCAGATACGCAGTATTTT.

The chain joins TRBV7-8 to TRBJ1-1; weak D call: TRBD1 (6 bases). Germline assignment: CDR1 SGHVS and CDR2 FQNEAQ. The CDR3 is 17 residues long. V lost 0 bases and J lost 0, with 14 bases in between. The CDR3 sequence: CASSLAVRRDMNTEAFF. The CDR3 DNA is TGTGCCAGCAGCTTAGCAGTTCGTAGGGACATGAACACTGAAGCTTTCTTT.

The chain uses TRBV20-1 and TRBJ2-7; the match to TRBD2 covers 11 bases. The length of the CDR3 is 13 residues. The germline gives CDR1 DFQATT, CDR2 SNEGSKA (reference sequence). J was trimmed by 5 bases and V by 4 bases; bases with no gene match: 4. This CDR3 reads CSAILAGVDEQYF. The CDR3 DNA reads TGCAGTGCTATACTAGCGGGAGTTGACGAGCAGTACTTC.

This clonotype was found many times. The V gene is TRBV27, the J gene TRBJ2-2; TRBD2 aligns across 7 bases. Per germline, CDR1 MNHEY and CDR2 SMNVEV (reference sequence). The V gene end was trimmed by 2 bases and the J gene end by 4 bases; junction bases not matched to a gene: 7. This CDR3 is 16 amino acids long. CDR3 bases: TGTGCCAGCAGTTTACGTGGGAGGGTTGGCACCGGGGAGCTGTTTTTT. Its protein is CASSLRGRVGTGELFF.

The rearrangement uses TRBV7-8 and TRBJ2-3, with D unresolved. CDR1 and CDR2 (germline): SGHVS, FQNEAQ. The CDR3 consists of 18 residues. V was cut by 3 bases and J by 0 bases, with 19 bases left in between. The CDR3 region has the DNA TGTGCCAGCAGCTTGAAGAGACTTCTCGCTTCTAGCACAGATACGCAGTATTTT. Translation gives CASSLKRLLASSTDTQYF.

This chain connects TRBV4-3 to TRBJ2-3, with D perhaps matching TRBD1 (6 bases). From germline, CDR1 is LGHNA and CDR2 YSLEER. With 3 bases removed from V and 6 bases from J, the gap between germline ends came to 22 bases. This CDR3 contains 17 residues. CDR3 in amino acids: CASSQNKDRSGLDTQYF. CDR3 sequence (DNA): TGCGCCAGCAGCCAGAACAAGGACAGATCGGGCCTGGATACGCAGTATTTT.

CDR3 bases: TGTGCCATCACCTCGGGACGTATGAGCACAGATACGCAGTATTTT. Its protein is CAITSGRMSTDTQYF. The chain carries TRBV10-3 and TRBJ2-3, with D perhaps TRBD1 or TRBD2 (5 bases each). The germline CDR1 and CDR2 sequences are ENHRY and SYGVKD. V was pared by 7 bases and J by 0 bases, with 14 bases between. The CDR3 spans 15 residues.

The chain recombines TRBV4-1 with TRBJ1-5; tentatively, D is TRBD1 (6 bases). Germline CDR1 is MGHRA and CDR2 is YSYEKL. The V end lost 3 bases, the J end lost 7 bases, and 22 bases lay between the germline ends. The CDR3 totals 17 residues. The CDR3 is CASSQLGNRAVGQPQHF. CDR3 nucleotides: TGCGCCAGCAGCCAGCTAGGTAACAGGGCGGTCGGACAGCCCCAGCATTTT.

The chain uses TRBV9 and TRBJ1-3; weak D call: TRBD1 (6 bases). Trimming removed 7 bases from V and 0 bases from J, with 17 bases in between. Germline values: CDR1 SGDLS, CDR2 YYNGEE. The CDR3 has 16 residues. The CDR3 reads CASGGGGRASGNTIYF. The CDR3, as DNA: TGTGCCAGCGGAGGGGGGGGAAGAGCCTCTGGAAACACCATATATTTT.

This chain uses TRBV5-1 with TRBJ2-7; 10 bases fit TRBD2. Trimming cost V 0 bases and J 6 bases; bases outside gene matches: 6. Germline V lookup: CDR1 SGHRS, CDR2 YFSETQ. The CDR3 covers 15 residues. CDR3 amino acids: CASSLVASGSSEQYF. The CDR3 DNA reads TGCGCCAGCAGCTTGGTTGCTAGCGGGAGTTCCGAGCAGTACTTC.

This clonotype appeared a few times. The chain links TRBV20-1 to TRBJ1-5, with D unclear. CDR1 and CDR2 (germline): DFQATT, SNEGSKA (reference sequence). Trimming cost V 2 bases and J 2 bases, with 13 bases left between them. There are 15 residues in the CDR3. The CDR3 sequence: CSARFRWGGNQPQHF. The DNA of the CDR3 is TGCAGTGCTAGATTTAGATGGGGAGGCAATCAGCCCCAGCATTTT.

This chain joins TRBV7-8 and TRBJ1-1; D call uncertain. CDR1 and CDR2 from the germline V gene are SGHVS and FQNEAQ. This CDR3 contains 15 residues. With 5 bases removed from V and 6 bases from J, the gap between germline ends came to 19 bases. The chain's CDR3 is CASSPTVRRTAEAFF. For the CDR3, the DNA is TGTGCCAGCAGCCCAACGGTCCGTCGGACGGCTGAAGCTTTCTTT.

This clonotype was counted a few times. The chain combines TRBV6-2 or TRBV6-3 with TRBJ2-1; either TRBD1 or TRBD2 may supply D (5 bases each). The length of the CDR3 is 15 residues. CDR1 is MNHEY and CDR2 is SVGEGT in the germline V gene. Trimming cost V 5 bases and J 5 bases, with 16 bases left between them. The DNA of the CDR3 is TGTGCCAGCAGTCGATATGGGGGAAACAACAATGAGCAGTTCTTC. Its protein product is CASSRYGGNNNEQFF.

This chain joins TRBV7-9 and TRBJ2-5, with a weak D call TRBD2 (5 bases). Germline loops: CDR1 SEHNR, CDR2 FQNEAQ (reference sequence). V lost 6 bases and J lost 4, with 18 bases in between. The CDR3 length is 15 residues. CDR3 sequence: CASSPGSGMAETQYF. CDR3 coding DNA: TGTGCCAGCAGTCCGGGATCCGGAATGGCAGAGACCCAGTACTTC.

This clonotype was detected ten times or more. This chain joins TRBV3-1 and TRBJ2-1; tentatively, D is TRBD2 (5 bases). The CDR3 totals 16 residues. V lost 4 bases to trimming and J lost 0 bases, with 13 bases between them. Germline V gives CDR1 LGHDT, CDR2 YNNKEL (reference sequence). The CDR3 loop is CASSRELISSYNEQFF. CDR3 DNA sequence: TGTGCCAGCAGCCGGGAGCTGATCAGCTCCTACAATGAGCAGTTCTTC.

Many counts were recorded for this clonotype. This rearrangement joins TRBV7-9 to TRBJ1-1; maybe TRBD1 (5 bases). Trimming took 5 bases from V and 4 from J, leaving 20 bases between them. CDR1 is SEHNR and CDR2 is FQNEAQ in the germline V gene (reference sequence). The CDR3 extends over 16 amino acids. CDR3 DNA: TGTGCCAGCAGCCCCTCGGGGGGGATTGGGCTCACTGAAGCTTTCTTT. This sequence encodes CASSPSGGIGLTEAFF.

The chain is built from TRBV14 and TRBJ1-1; TRBD1 agrees at 9 bases. Germline CDR1 and CDR2: SGHDN and FVKESK. The J segment lost 11 bases and the V segment lost 4 bases, leaving 8 bases of the junction unmatched. The CDR3 has 13 amino acids. The CDR3, as DNA: TGTGCCAGCAGCCCTTTACAGGGGGCGCGGGCTTTCTTT. This gives the protein CASSPLQGARAFF.

This clonotype was picked up a small number of times. Sequence at one end of the junction differs from germline and may be a read error. The chain couples TRBV12-3 or TRBV12-4 to TRBJ2-3; D unresolved. This CDR3 is 14 amino acids long. CDR3 sequence (DNA): TGTGCCAGCAGATTAGGGTTGGGCACAGATACGCAGTATTTT. Protein: CASRLGLGTDTQYF.

The rearrangement uses TRBV15 and TRBJ1-2, with D possibly TRBD1 on 6 matching bases. The germline V and J ends were trimmed by 0 bases and 2 bases, with 7 bases remaining between them. Per the germline V gene, CDR1 is LNHNV and CDR2 is YYDKDF (reference sequence). The CDR3 loop spans 14 amino acids. DNA of the CDR3: TGTGCCACCAGCAGAGAAACAGGGAACTATGGCTACACCTTC. Its translation is CATSRETGNYGYTF.

This clonotype was seen more than once but under ten times. CDR3 sequence reads: CASLGWGQETQYF. The DNA for the CDR3 is TGTGCCAGCCTGGGGTGGGGCCAAGAGACCCAGTACTTC. V is TRBV6-2 or TRBV6-3 and J is TRBJ2-5; no clear D. Germline V CDR1 and CDR2: MNHEY, SVGEGT. This CDR3 contains 13 residues. With 8 bases removed from V and 1 base from J, the gap between germline ends came to 11 bases.

This clonotype was counted only a few times. The chain joins TRBV7-2 to TRBJ2-1; D is undetermined. V lost 7 bases and J 0 bases, leaving 10 bases between the germline ends. The CDR3 spans 14 residues. CDR1 SGHTA and CDR2 FQGNSA come from the germline V gene. The CDR3 here is CASTPASSYNEQFF. The CDR3 DNA reads as TGTGCCAGCACCCCGGCAAGCTCCTACAATGAGCAGTTCTTC.